The next 10 T cell receptor beta chains were all read from a single sample in a study of sequential checkpoint blockade in melanoma. The treatment here: randomized to nivolumab then ipilimumab (arm A) or the reverse (arm B). TCRdb keeps only in-frame clones here, not all; method: immunoSEQ multiplex PCR. The sample holds about 40,000 clones, about nine tenths seen once. The specimen was CD8+ T cells sorted from blood (inferred from file names), collected from a patient given nivolumab and ipilimumab in sequence. The receptors were sampled from a human donor with melanoma.

The genes are TRBV2 and TRBJ2-7; 9 bases line up with TRBD1. J was trimmed by 2 bases and V by 5 bases; bases with no gene match: 4. Germline loops: CDR1 SNHLY, CDR2 FYNNEI. This CDR3 comprises 14 residues. The CDR3: CASSSQGATYEQYF. The DNA for the CDR3 is TGTGCCAGCAGTTCACAGGGGGCTACCTACGAGCAGTACTTC.

DNA for the CDR3: TGTGCCAGCAGTTCTGGACTACCCTACGAGCAGTACGTC. This gives the protein CASSSGLPYEQYV. The chain employs TRBV11-2 and TRBJ2-7; the D gene is possibly TRBD2 (6 bases). Germline V lookup: CDR1 SGHAT, CDR2 FQNNGV. The CDR3 contains 13 residues. V was pared by 6 bases and J by 2 bases, with 11 bases between.

The rearrangement links TRBV5-4 to TRBJ2-7; 11 positions match TRBD2. With 0 bases clipped from V and 6 bases from J, the junction kept 2 bases outside the gene matches. The CDR3 spans 14 residues. Germline V CDR1 and CDR2: SGHNT, YYREEE (reference sequence). The CDR3 sequence is CASSLGLAGSEQYF. CDR3 DNA: TGTGCCAGCAGCTTGGGACTAGCGGGATCCGAGCAGTACTTC.

CDR3 sequence (DNA): TGTGCCAGCAGCTTGGTTCCAGGACAGGGTCGCAACATTCAGTACTTC. It encodes CASSLVPGQGRNIQYF. The rearrangement uses TRBV5-4 and TRBJ2-4; TRBD1 agrees at 8 bases. Germline loops: CDR1 SGHNT, CDR2 YYREEE (reference sequence). This CDR3 contains 16 residues. V was clipped by 0 bases and J by 7 bases; unmatched bases: 9.

The chain employs TRBV14 and TRBJ2-5; no clear D. This CDR3 has 16 amino acids. Trimming removed 1 base from V and 2 bases from J, with 14 bases in between. The V gene's germline CDR1 is SGHDN and CDR2 FVKESK. CDR3 sequence (DNA): TGTGCCAGCAGCCAAGGTTCAGTAGCAGTTCAAGAGACCCAGTACTTC. Amino acids: CASSQGSVAVQETQYF.

J is TRBJ2-5 and V is TRBV19; 11 bases match TRBD2. Germline CDR1 is LNHDA and CDR2 is SQIVND (reference sequence). The trim removed 1 base at V and 5 bases at J, leaving 12 bases unmatched. CDR3 length: 18 residues. CDR3 loop: CASSIGRLAGGASETQYF. CDR3 DNA: TGTGCCAGTAGTATAGGGAGGCTAGCGGGAGGTGCTTCGGAGACCCAGTACTTC. Complete variable domain (other parts from reference TRBV19 and TRBJ2-5): DGGITQSPKYLFRKEGQNVTLSCEQNLNHDAMYWYRQDPGQGLRLIYYSQIVNDFQKGDIAEGYSVSREKKESFPLTVTSAQKNPTAFYLCASSIGRLAGGASETQYFGPGTRLLVL.

The table lists this clone with a few counts. The rearrangement uses TRBV28 and TRBJ2-3; TRBD2 aligns across 7 bases. The germline CDR1 and CDR2 sequences are MDHEN and SYDVKM. The CDR3 runs to 14 residues. V was pared by 3 bases and J by 1 base, with 1 base of the junction left unmatched. The CDR3 DNA reads as TGTGCCAGCAGTTTTCTAGCGGGCACAGATACGCAGTATTTT. It yields the protein CASSFLAGTDTQYF.

This chain uses TRBV27 with TRBJ2-7, with a possible D match to TRBD2 (5 bases). The CDR3 totals 14 residues. CDR1 MNHEY and CDR2 SMNVEV come from the germline V gene (reference sequence). V shed 3 bases and J shed 0 bases, with 9 bases lying between them. The CDR3 protein is CASSFGGYSYEQYF. In DNA form, the CDR3 reads TGTGCCAGCAGTTTTGGAGGCTACTCCTACGAGCAGTACTTC.

The chain carries TRBV6-1 and TRBJ2-7, with 11 bases fitting TRBD1. Per the germline V gene, CDR1 is MNHNS and CDR2 is SASEGT. V dropped 6 bases and J dropped 4; count of bases not matched to a gene: 2. There are 13 residues in the CDR3. The CDR3 sequence is CASRDRGRYEQYV. The CDR3 DNA sequence: TGTGCCAGCAGGGACAGGGGGCGATACGAGCAGTACGTC.

The CDR3, as DNA: TGTGCCAGCAGTCACCGGGACACCTCCTACGAGCAGTACTTC. Protein product: CASSHRDTSYEQYF. The chain couples TRBV27 to TRBJ2-7, with D perhaps TRBD1 (6 bases). This CDR3 has 14 amino acids. Germline CDR1 reads MNHEY; CDR2 reads SMNVEV (reference sequence). V lost 5 bases and J 0 bases, leaving 11 bases between the germline ends.